This T cell receptor beta chain came from a study of cytomegalovirus exposure and HLA in healthy donors. Unmatched junction bases numbered 11, after V lost 1 base and J lost 3 bases. The CDR3 consists of 17 residues. The germline CDR1 and CDR2 sequences are SGHKS and YYEKEE (reference sequence). PCR amplification relied on 60 Vbeta primers (plus 13 Jbeta primers). The data were produced by immunoSEQ multiplex PCR, yet TCRdb's version contains in-frame clones alone and is incomplete. The sample contains about 140,000 clones, 82% of which appear only once. Sample: PBMCs. The rearrangement joins TRBV5-5 to TRBJ2-5; TRBD2 aligns across 8 bases. The TCR comes from a woman between 35 and 50 years old in good health and CMV-seronegative. This chain's CDR3 is CASSLSPRGTRKETQYF. The CDR3 DNA reads TGTGCCAGCAGCTTGTCGCCCCGGGGGACTAGAAAAGAGACCCAGTACTTC. The entire variable domain, with the rest obtained from reference TRBV5-5 and TRBJ2-5, is as follows: DAGVTQSPTHLIKTRGQQVTLRCSPISGHKSVSWYQQVLGQGPQFIFQYYEKEERGRGNFPDRFSARQFPNYSSELNVNALLLGDSALYLCASSLSPRGTRKETQYFGPGTRLLVL.